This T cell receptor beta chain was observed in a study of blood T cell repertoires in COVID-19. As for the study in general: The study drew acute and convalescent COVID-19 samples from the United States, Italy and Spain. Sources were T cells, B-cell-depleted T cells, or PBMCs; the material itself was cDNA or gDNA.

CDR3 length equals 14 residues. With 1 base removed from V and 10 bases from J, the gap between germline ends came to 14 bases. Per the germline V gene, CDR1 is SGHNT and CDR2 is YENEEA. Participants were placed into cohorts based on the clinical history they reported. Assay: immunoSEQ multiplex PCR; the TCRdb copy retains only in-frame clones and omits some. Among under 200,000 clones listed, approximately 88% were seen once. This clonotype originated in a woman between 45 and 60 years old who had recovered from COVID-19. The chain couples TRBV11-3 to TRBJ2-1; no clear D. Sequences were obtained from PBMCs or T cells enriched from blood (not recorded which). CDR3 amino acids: CASSLGRRHPEQFF. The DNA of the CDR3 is TGTGCCAGCAGCTTAGGCCGACGACACCCAGAGCAGTTCTTC.